Listed below are T cell receptor beta chains from one sample, sequenced in a study of blood T cell repertoires in COVID-19. Sequencing used immunoSEQ multiplex PCR; TCRdb keeps in-frame clones, though not all of them. There are 400,000 to 550,000 clones in the sample; around 89% occur only once, and roughly 4% lies in the top ten. Sequencing was carried out using peripheral blood. The receptors here all came from a woman aged 30 to 39 with acute or convalescent COVID-19. Both conserved end residues are part of each CDR3. A D gene is named only where the DNA matches it firmly. Size tells how often a clone was seen (once, few, many) or the class of an expanded clone, and some rows leave it out.

clone_size: few; j_call: TRBJ1-6; d_call: NA; v_call: TRBV19; cdr3_aa: CASSPAGTPNSPLHF; cdr3_nt: TGTGCCAGTAGCCCAGCCGGGACACCGAATTCACCCCTCCACTTT
clone_size: NA; j_call: TRBJ2-5; d_call: NA; v_call: TRBV6-5; cdr3_aa: CASSSPFETQYF; cdr3_nt: TGTGCCAGCAGTTCCCCTTTCGAGACCCAGTACTTC
clone_size: NA; j_call: TRBJ1-6; d_call: TRBD1; v_call: TRBV4-1; cdr3_aa: CASSQDPHGQGSSYNSPLHF; cdr3_nt: TGCGCCAGCAGCCAAGACCCCCACGGACAGGGGAGCTCCTATAATTCACCCCTCCACTTT
clone_size: NA; j_call: TRBJ2-7; d_call: NA; v_call: TRBV23-1; cdr3_aa: CASSQSGGLSAYEQYF; cdr3_nt: TGCGCCAGCAGTCAATCGGGGGGTTTGAGCGCCTACGAGCAGTACTTC
clone_size: NA; j_call: TRBJ2-3; d_call: NA; v_call: TRBV4-1; cdr3_aa: CASSQDKGGPADTQYF; cdr3_nt: TGCGCCAGCAGCCAAGATAAGGGGGGGCCCGCAGATACGCAGTATTTT
clone_size: NA; j_call: TRBJ2-5; d_call: NA; v_call: TRBV6-4; cdr3_aa: CASSETGRRETQYF; cdr3_nt: TGTGCCAGCAGTGAGACAGGGAGGCGAGAGACCCAGTACTTC
clone_size: NA; j_call: TRBJ1-1; d_call: NA; v_call: TRBV2; cdr3_aa: CASSEFASVMNTEAFF; cdr3_nt: TGTGCCAGCAGTGAATTCGCGTCCGTCATGAACACTGAAGCTTTCTTT
clone_size: NA; j_call: TRBJ2-2; d_call: NA; v_call: TRBV18; cdr3_aa: CASSPTRDLRTGELFF; cdr3_nt: TGTGCCAGCTCACCGACCCGGGACTTGAGGACCGGGGAGCTGTTTTTT
clone_size: NA; j_call: TRBJ2-5; d_call: TRBD2; v_call: TRBV27; cdr3_aa: CASLMSGGAWETQYF; cdr3_nt: TGTGCCAGCTTGATGAGCGGGGGGGCTTGGGAGACCCAGTACTTC
clone_size: many; j_call: TRBJ1-6; d_call: NA; v_call: TRBV6-6; cdr3_aa: CASSLDTANSPLHF; cdr3_nt: TGTGCCAGCAGTCTGGATACAGCTAATTCACCCCTCCACTTT
clone_size: NA; j_call: TRBJ2-2; d_call: TRBD2; v_call: TRBV19; cdr3_aa: CASSKRDAGELFF; cdr3_nt: TGTGCCAGTAGTAAGCGGGACGCCGGGGAGCTGTTTTTT
clone_size: NA; j_call: TRBJ1-5; d_call: NA; v_call: TRBV28; cdr3_aa: CASSPSGGRLSPQHF; cdr3_nt: TGTGCCAGCAGTCCGAGCGGGGGACGGCTCTCGCCCCAGCATTTT
clone_size: NA; j_call: TRBJ2-7; d_call: TRBD1; v_call: TRBV10-3; cdr3_aa: CAISDPRGGTYF; cdr3_nt: TGTGCCATCAGTGACCCCCGAGGGGGCACGTACTTC
clone_size: NA; j_call: TRBJ1-6; d_call: NA; v_call: TRBV7-9; cdr3_aa: CASSPAAGRSYNSPLHF; cdr3_nt: TGTGCCAGCAGCCCGGCGGCGGGAAGGTCCTATAATTCACCCCTCCACTTT
clone_size: once; j_call: TRBJ1-5; d_call: NA; v_call: TRBV2; cdr3_aa: CASSREAPQPQHF; cdr3_nt: TGTGCCAGCTCCCGGGAGGCCCCTCAGCCCCAGCATTTT
clone_size: NA; j_call: TRBJ1-5; d_call: NA; v_call: TRBV7-8; cdr3_aa: CASSLSLSQPQHF; cdr3_nt: TGTGCCAGCAGCTTATCTTTGAGTCAGCCCCAGCATTTT
clone_size: NA; j_call: TRBJ1-3; d_call: TRBD1; v_call: TRBV28; cdr3_aa: CASSSSDRFGNTIYF; cdr3_nt: TGTGCCAGCAGTTCCTCGGACAGGTTTGGAAACACCATATATTTT
clone_size: NA; j_call: TRBJ2-1; d_call: TRBD1; v_call: TRBV10-2; cdr3_aa: CASSDATGGNEQFF; cdr3_nt: TGCGCCAGCAGTGATGCGACAGGGGGGAATGAGCAGTTCTTC
clone_size: NA; j_call: TRBJ2-7; d_call: TRBD2; v_call: TRBV11-2; cdr3_aa: CASSLLARTSGGYSYEQYF; cdr3_nt: TGTGCCAGCAGCTTATTGGCCCGAACTAGCGGGGGATACTCCTACGAGCAGTACTTC
clone_size: NA; j_call: TRBJ2-7; d_call: TRBD1; v_call: TRBV7-3; cdr3_aa: CASSLNRGFEQYF; cdr3_nt: TGTGCCAGCAGTTTAAACAGGGGATTCGAGCAGTACTTC
clone_size: NA; j_call: TRBJ2-3; d_call: TRBD1; v_call: TRBV7-2; cdr3_aa: CASSPSPGTGGFDTQYF; cdr3_nt: TGTGCCAGCAGCCCCTCCCCCGGGACAGGGGGGTTTGATACGCAGTATTTT
clone_size: few; j_call: TRBJ2-2; d_call: NA; v_call: TRBV11-2; cdr3_aa: CASSLEGAGRTGELFF; cdr3_nt: TGTGCCAGCAGCTTAGAAGGGGCAGGGCGGACCGGGGAGCTGTTTTTT
clone_size: once; j_call: TRBJ2-3; d_call: NA; v_call: TRBV25-1; cdr3_aa: CASSEVKGRSPDTQYF; cdr3_nt: TGTGCCAGCAGTGAAGTTAAGGGGCGGTCACCAGATACGCAGTATTTT
clone_size: NA; j_call: TRBJ2-3; d_call: NA; v_call: TRBV4-1; cdr3_aa: CASSQGGGPDTDTQYF; cdr3_nt: TGCGCCAGCAGCCAAGGAGGAGGACCCGACACAGATACGCAGTATTTT
clone_size: few; j_call: TRBJ1-1; d_call: NA; v_call: TRBV24-1; cdr3_aa: CATSDSARVGTEAFF; cdr3_nt: TGTGCCACCAGTGATTCCGCCAGGGTAGGGACTGAAGCTTTCTTT
clone_size: NA; j_call: TRBJ2-1; d_call: NA; v_call: TRBV6-1; cdr3_aa: CASSELFSKPYNEQFF; cdr3_nt: TGTGCCAGCAGTGAACTCTTTTCGAAGCCCTACAATGAGCAGTTCTTC
clone_size: NA; j_call: TRBJ2-7; d_call: TRBD1; v_call: TRBV24-1; cdr3_aa: CVHAGGEYEQYF; cdr3_nt: TGTGTCCACGCAGGGGGTGAGTACGAGCAGTACTTC